These 5 T cell receptor beta chains were all obtained from the same sample, sequenced in a study of blood T cells in healthy people across ages. Alongside a J-beta primer mix, a sample-barcoded 5' primer served in a second PCR lasting about 7 to 12 cycles. Via MiXCR, TCRdb re-called the 5' RACE reads, giving one row per CDR3 protein. Of some 1,500,000 distinct CDR3 sequences in the sample, less than 45% are singletons; the top ten hold 4%. Source material: blood. The receptors were sampled from a woman under 30 in good health.

This clonotype was counted between two and nine times. The V and J genes are TRBV5-1 and TRBJ2-5, with 8 nucleotides matching TRBD2. J was trimmed by 11 bases and V by 0 bases; bases with no gene match: 12. The CDR3 loop spans 15 amino acids. Germline V CDR1 and CDR2: SGHRS, YFSETQ. CDR3 sequence (DNA): TGCGCCAGCAGCTTGGTCAGCGGGGGCTGGAATGAGCAGTACTTC. It is translated as CASSLVSGGWNEQYF. The full variable domain, in which reference TRBV5-1 and TRBJ2-5 provide the parts outside the CDR3, is KAGVTQTPRYLIKTRGQQVTLSCSPISGHRSVSWYQQTPGQGLQFLFEYFSETQRNKGNFPGRFSGRQFSNSRSEMNVSTLELGDSALYLCASSLVSGGWNEQYFGPGTRLLVL.

This clonotype was detected a few times. The rearrangement links TRBV20-1 to TRBJ1-1; D unclear. The V and J ends lost 6 bases and 3 bases respectively, with 8 bases between them. Germline V gene sequence: CDR1 DFQATT, CDR2 SNEGSKA (reference sequence). The CDR3 has 11 residues. The CDR3 is CSAGWDTEAFF. The CDR3 coding sequence is TGCAGTGCCGGTTGGGACACTGAAGCTTTCTTT.

This clonotype was recorded a few times. This chain's CDR3 is CAIRPEGNQPQHF. For the CDR3, the DNA is TGTGCCATCAGACCGGAGGGGAATCAGCCCCAGCATTTT. The chain couples TRBV10-3 to TRBJ1-5; D perhaps matches TRBD1 (5 bases). V dropped 6 bases and J dropped 4 bases, with 10 bases sitting between them. The CDR3 is 13 residues long. The germline V gene encodes CDR1 ENHRY and CDR2 SYGVKD.

The CDR3 DNA reads as TGTGCCAGCAGGGACTTTTTGAACACCGGGGAGCTGTTTTTT. Translated: CASRDFLNTGELFF. The rearrangement joins TRBV25-1 to TRBJ2-2, with D maybe TRBD2 (5 bases). The CDR3 extends over 14 amino acids. Germline-derived CDR1 and CDR2 are MGHDK and SYGVNS. With 6 bases removed from V and 1 base from J, the gap between germline ends came to 9 bases.

This clonotype was seen a handful of times. The chain is built from TRBV7-2 and TRBJ2-4; a weak D match, TRBD2 (5 bases). The J call could be wrong; TRBJ2-7 is a better fit for the DNA end. In germline, CDR1 is SGHTA, CDR2 FQGNSA. The CDR3 runs to 15 residues. CDR3 DNA sequence: TGTGCCAGCAGCTTAGGGGCTCTAGCAGGAGGCGAGCAGTACTTC. Translating gives CASSLGALAGGEQYF.